The entry below describes one T cell receptor beta chain. These data are taken from a study of spatial heterogeneity in lung cancer. TCRdb independently ran MiXCR on the 5' RACE reads; one entry per CDR3 protein. The table lists about 70,000 distinct CDR3 sequences, approximately 8.9% of them singletons. The CDR3 spans 15 residues. Looked up from germline, CDR1 is LNHDA and CDR2 is SQIVND (reference sequence). Trimming removed 5 bases from V and 1 base from J; junction bases left unmatched: 4. The time point denotes: blood at routine non-recurrence follow-up after resection. This receptor was taken from a female donor with early-stage non-small cell lung cancer. The chain uses TRBV19 and TRBJ2-2; 7 bases fit TRBD1. The sequences come from PBMCs, collected at follow-up. The CDR3 is CASSGQAMNTGELFF. CDR3 DNA: TGTGCCAGTAGTGGACAGGCGATGAACACCGGGGAGCTGTTTTTT.